This T cell receptor beta chain derives from a study of control samples from healthy donors and cancer patients. Data came from immunoSEQ multiplex PCR; TCRdb stores just in-frame clones and leaves some out. The sample shows about 130,000 clones, approximately 92% of them seen only once. The sequenced material came from PBMCs. The TCR was taken from an older man with head and neck cancer.

The CDR3 protein is CATSRGTSGEYNEQFF. The DNA of the CDR3 is TGTGCCACCAGCAGAGGTACTAGCGGGGAGTACAATGAGCAGTTCTTC. The V call is TRBV15, the J call TRBJ2-1; 10 bases match TRBD2. The CDR3 contains 16 residues. CDR1 and CDR2 from the germline V gene are LNHNV and YYDKDF (reference sequence). The ends lost 1 base at V and 4 bases at J; junction bases unmatched: 4. Full variable domain (outside the CDR3, taken from reference TRBV15 and TRBJ2-1): DAMVIQNPRYQVTQFGKPVTLSCSQTLNHNVMYWYQQKSSQAPKLLFHYYDKDFNNEADTPDNFQSRRPNTSFCFLDIRSPGLGDTAMYLCATSRGTSGEYNEQFFGPGTRLTVL.